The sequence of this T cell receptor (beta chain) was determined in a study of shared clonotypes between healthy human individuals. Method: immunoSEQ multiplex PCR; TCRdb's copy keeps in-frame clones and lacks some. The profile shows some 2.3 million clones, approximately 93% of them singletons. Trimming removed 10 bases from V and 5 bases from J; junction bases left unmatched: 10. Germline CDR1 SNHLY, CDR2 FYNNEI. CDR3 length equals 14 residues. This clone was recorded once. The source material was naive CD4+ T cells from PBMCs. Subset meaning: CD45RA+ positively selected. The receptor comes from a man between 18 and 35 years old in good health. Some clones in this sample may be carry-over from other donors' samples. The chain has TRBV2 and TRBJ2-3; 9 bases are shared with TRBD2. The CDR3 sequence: CAIQAGGIEDTQYF. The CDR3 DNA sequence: TGTGCCATCCAGGCGGGGGGGATTGAAGATACGCAGTATTTT.